This T cell receptor (beta chain) derives from a study of tumor-infiltrating lymphocytes in primary liver carcinoma. Study-level information: Stage T1-T3 N0M0 tumors spanned roughly 4.2 to 11 cm.

Researchers generated TCR beta cDNA from 500 ng of total RNA, relying on a constant-region primer. Investigators got TCR beta libraries out of three nested multiplex PCR rounds, done with slightly modified ARM-PCR. TRBV1-TRBV30 forward primers and a C-beta reverse primer were used in the first two PCR rounds, which each ran for around 11 cycles. Each CDR3 protein is one row after TCRdb ran MiXCR on the multiplex PCR reads. Here the sample spans approximately 330,000 distinct CDR3 sequences, around three fifths being singletons. This clonotype was detected only a few times. This CDR3 spans 13 amino acids. Germline V CDR1 and CDR2: MDHEN, SYDVKM. Trimming left V 9 bases short and J 2 bases short, with 11 bases between. In addition to blood RNA drawn from unsorted whole blood, germline DNA was extracted.

Sample: peripheral blood. This sequence joins TRBV28 and TRBJ2-4, with D possibly being TRBD1 (6 bases). This TCR came from a man between 40 and 49 years old with primary liver carcinoma and hepatitis B virus infection. The CDR3 coding sequence is TGTGCCAGAAACAGGGAACCCAAAAACATTCAGTACTTC. This codes for CARNREPKNIQYF. Full variable domain (remainder filled in from reference TRBV28 and TRBJ2-4): DVKVTQSSRYLVKRTGEKVFLECVQDMDHENMFWYRQDPGLGLRLIYFSYDVKMKEKGDIPEGYSVSREKKERFSLILESASTNQTSMYLCARNREPKNIQYFGAGTRLSVL.